This TCR beta chain came from a study of CD8+ T cells in alopecia areata. Study-wide results and limits: Scalp clonality decreased significantly with tofacitinib, and so did expanded CD8+ clones among the top 100.

A word on this clone: Antigen unknown.

Treatment noted: oral pan-JAK inhibitor, 5-10 mg twice daily. Extracted RNA was reverse transcribed, and the resulting cDNA served as sequencing template. TCRdb's copy holds only in-frame clones and misses some; the assay was immunoSEQ multiplex PCR. The sample lists under 250,000 clones; about 50% were seen once. The sequence was collected from a human donor with alopecia areata. The sample here was CD4+ T cells sorted from blood, taken at week 4, from a patient treated with tofacitinib.

The CDR3 coding sequence is TGTGCCAGCAGTGACCGACAGGGGAATTCACCCCTCCACTTT. Amino acids: CASSDRQGNSPLHF. This chain joins TRBV6-1 and TRBJ1-6; 8 nucleotides align to TRBD1. CDR3 length: 14 residues. Germline CDR1 and CDR2: MNHNS and SASEGT. With V trimmed by 3 bases and J by 7 bases, 2 bases remained unmatched.